What follows describes a single TCR beta chain. Its antigen remains unidentified. This entry is derived from a study of T cell responses to AZD1222 COVID-19 vaccine. Study observations and caveats: Spike-specific TCR breadth and depth rose after two AZD1222 doses. The donors showed a predominance of white British ancestry and of females, with possible underestimation of clonal diversity. As reported, nearly half of all spike-specific TCRs target variant regions that are unmutated.

Libraries were prepared by immunoSEQ multiplex PCR; TCRdb keeps only in-frame clonotypes and omits some of them. The sample holds approximately 150,000 clones; approximately 94% are singletons and the top ten take roughly 5.6%. Pooled samples include second doses given at about 4 or 12 weeks. CDR1 is LGHNA and CDR2 is YNFKEQ in the germline V gene. The CDR3 is made up of 17 amino acids. Losses at the gene ends were 0 bases for V and 5 bases for J; bases not matched to a gene: 8. The receptor's source is an adult who received the AZD1222 COVID-19 vaccine. The input for sequencing was peripheral blood, taken 28 days after the second AZD1222 dose. The rearrangement uses TRBV4-2 and TRBJ2-2; 8 nucleotides line up with TRBD2. The CDR3 is CASSQDKAGVQTGELFF. In nucleotides, the CDR3 is TGTGCCAGCAGCCAAGATAAAGCGGGAGTACAGACCGGGGAGCTGTTTTTT.